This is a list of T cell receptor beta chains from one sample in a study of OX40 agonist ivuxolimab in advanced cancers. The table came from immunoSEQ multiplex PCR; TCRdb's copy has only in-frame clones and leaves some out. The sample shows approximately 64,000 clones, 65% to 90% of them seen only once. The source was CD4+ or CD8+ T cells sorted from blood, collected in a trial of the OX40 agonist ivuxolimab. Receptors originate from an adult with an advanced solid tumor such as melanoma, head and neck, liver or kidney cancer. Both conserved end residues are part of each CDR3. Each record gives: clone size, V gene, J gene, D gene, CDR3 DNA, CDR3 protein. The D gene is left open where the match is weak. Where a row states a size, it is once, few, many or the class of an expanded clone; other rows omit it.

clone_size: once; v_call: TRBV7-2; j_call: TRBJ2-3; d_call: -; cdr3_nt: TGTGCCAGCAGCTTGGAGGGAGCTAGCACAGATACGCAGTATTTT; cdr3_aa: CASSLEGASTDTQYF
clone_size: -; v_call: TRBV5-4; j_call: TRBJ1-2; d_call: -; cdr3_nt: TGTGCCAGCAGCTTTTGGGGCGCAGAAGGGGGCTACACCTTC; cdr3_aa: CASSFWGAEGGYTF
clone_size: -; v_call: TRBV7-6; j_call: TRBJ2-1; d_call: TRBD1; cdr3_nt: TGTGCCAGCAGCTTCGATCCGGACAGGATGGGGGAGCAGTTCTTC; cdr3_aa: CASSFDPDRMGEQFF
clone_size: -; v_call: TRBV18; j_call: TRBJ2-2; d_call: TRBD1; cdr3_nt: TGTGCCAGCTCGCGACAGGGGACCGGGGAGCTGTTTTTT; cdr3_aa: CASSRQGTGELFF
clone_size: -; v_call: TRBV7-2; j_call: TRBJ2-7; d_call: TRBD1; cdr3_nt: TGTGCCAGCAGCTTATTGGGTCGGGCAGGGGGCCCCTACGAGCAGTACTTC; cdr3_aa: CASSLLGRAGGPYEQYF
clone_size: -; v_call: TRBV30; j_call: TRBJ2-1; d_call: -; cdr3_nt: TGTGCCTGGGGCAACCCCCCAGGTGAGCAGTTCTTC; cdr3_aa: CAWGNPPGEQFF
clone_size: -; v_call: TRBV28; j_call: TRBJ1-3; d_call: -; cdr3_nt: TGTGCCAGCAGTTGGGCATCGGGGATTGATTCTGGAAACACCATATATTTT; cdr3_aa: CASSWASGIDSGNTIYF
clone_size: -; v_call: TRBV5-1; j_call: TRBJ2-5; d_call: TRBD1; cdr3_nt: TGCGCCAGCAGCTCGGGACAGATCCAAGAGACCCAGTACTTC; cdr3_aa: CASSSGQIQETQYF
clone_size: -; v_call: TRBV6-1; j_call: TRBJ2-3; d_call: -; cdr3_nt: TGTGCCAGCAGACGGACTAGCACAGATACGCAGTATTTT; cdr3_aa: CASRRTSTDTQYF
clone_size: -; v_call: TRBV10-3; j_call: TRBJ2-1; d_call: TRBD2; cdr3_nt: TGTGCCATCAGCGACCTCCTAGCGGGAGTTTTGAATGAGCAGTTCTTC; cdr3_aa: CAISDLLAGVLNEQFF
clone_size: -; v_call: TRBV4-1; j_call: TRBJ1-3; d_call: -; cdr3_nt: TGCGCCAGCAGCCAAGGGGCCAGAAAGTCTGGAAACACCATATATTTT; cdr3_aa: CASSQGARKSGNTIYF
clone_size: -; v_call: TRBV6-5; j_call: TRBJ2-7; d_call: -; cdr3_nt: TGTGCCAGCAGTTCCCGGGACCCCCTACCTCAGCAGTACTTC; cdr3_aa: CASSSRDPLPQQYF
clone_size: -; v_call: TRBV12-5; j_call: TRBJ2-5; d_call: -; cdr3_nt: TGTGCTAGTGGTTTGGTACAGACCCAGTACTTC; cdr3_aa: CASGLVQTQYF
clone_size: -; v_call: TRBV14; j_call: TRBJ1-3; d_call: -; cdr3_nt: TGTGCCAGCAGCCTAGACCAGGGCCCTGGAAACACCATATATTTT; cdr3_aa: CASSLDQGPGNTIYF
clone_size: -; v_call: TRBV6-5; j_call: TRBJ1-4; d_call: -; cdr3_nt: TGTGCCAGCAGTTCCTGGGGGGCCCGAGATGAAAAACTGTTTTTT; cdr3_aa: CASSSWGARDEKLFF
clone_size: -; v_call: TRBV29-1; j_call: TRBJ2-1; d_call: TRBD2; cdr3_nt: TGCAGCGTTGAGGCTCTAGCGGCAACATACAATGAGCAGTTCTTC; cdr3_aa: CSVEALAATYNEQFF
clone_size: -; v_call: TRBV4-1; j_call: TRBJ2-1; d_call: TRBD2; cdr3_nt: TGCGCCAGCAGCTTAAGCGGGAGGGCCGGTGAAGATGAGCAGTTCTTC; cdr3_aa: CASSLSGRAGEDEQFF
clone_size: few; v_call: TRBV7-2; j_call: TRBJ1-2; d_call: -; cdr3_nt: TGTGCCAGCAGCTTAGCGGAGTACTATGGCTACACCTTC; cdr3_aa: CASSLAEYYGYTF
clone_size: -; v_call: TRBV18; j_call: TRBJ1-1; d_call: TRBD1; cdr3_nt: TGTGCCAGCTCCCTCTCCGGGACAGGGGGCACTGAAGCTTTCTTT; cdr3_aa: CASSLSGTGGTEAFF
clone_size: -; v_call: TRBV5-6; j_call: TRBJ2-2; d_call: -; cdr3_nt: TGTGCCAGCAGCTCTTACGTCGGGGTTTGGAACACCGGGGAGCTGTTTTTT; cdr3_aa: CASSSYVGVWNTGELFF
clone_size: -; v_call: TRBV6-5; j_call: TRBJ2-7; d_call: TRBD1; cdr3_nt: TGTGCCAGCAGTTACTCGGGACAGGGGGTCTACGAGCAGTACTTC; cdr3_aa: CASSYSGQGVYEQYF
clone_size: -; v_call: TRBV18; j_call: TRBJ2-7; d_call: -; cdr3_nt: TGTGCCAGCTCAGCTTCTAGCGCGCTCTCCTACGAGCAGTACTTC; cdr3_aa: CASSASSALSYEQYF